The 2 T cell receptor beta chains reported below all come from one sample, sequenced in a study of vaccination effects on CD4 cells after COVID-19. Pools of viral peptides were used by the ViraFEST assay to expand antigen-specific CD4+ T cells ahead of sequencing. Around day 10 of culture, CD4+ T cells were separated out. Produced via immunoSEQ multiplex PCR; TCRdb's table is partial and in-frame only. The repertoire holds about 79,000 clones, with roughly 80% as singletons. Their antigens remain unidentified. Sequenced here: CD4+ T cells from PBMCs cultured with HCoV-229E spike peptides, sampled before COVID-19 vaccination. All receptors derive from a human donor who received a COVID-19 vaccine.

For the CDR3, the DNA is TGTGCCAGCAGCCCACAAATAATCGGCGGTGGGGCTGAAGCTTTCTTT. Its protein product is CASSPQIIGGGAEAFF. The V call is TRBV7-2, the J call TRBJ1-1; D is uncertain. Germline V lookup: CDR1 SGHTA, CDR2 FQGNSA. V shed 5 bases and J shed 6 bases, with 22 bases lying between them. CDR3 size: 16 residues.

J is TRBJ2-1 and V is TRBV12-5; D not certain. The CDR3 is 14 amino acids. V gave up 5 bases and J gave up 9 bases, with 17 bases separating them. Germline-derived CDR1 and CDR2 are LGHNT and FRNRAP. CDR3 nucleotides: TGTGCTAGTGGTGTGAATTATTTCGGCTCTGAGCAGTTCTTC. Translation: CASGVNYFGSEQFF. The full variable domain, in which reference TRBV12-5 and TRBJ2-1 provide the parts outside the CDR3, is DARVTQTPRHKVTEMGQEVTMRCQPILGHNTVFWYRQTMMQGLELLAYFRNRAPLDDSGMPKDRFSAEMPDATLATLKIQPSEPRDSAVYFCASGVNYFGSEQFFGPGTRLTVL.